The 4 T cell receptor beta chains in this list originate from one sample, sequenced in a study of identical twins. TCRdb fed the 5' RACE reads into MiXCR, producing one record per CDR3 protein. Of over 200,000 distinct CDR3 sequences in the sample, 10% were seen once. Sequencing was carried out using memory T cells sorted from blood. Receptors were obtained from a man in his forties or fifties in good health.

At least ten counts were recorded for this clonotype. V usage is TRBV27 and J usage is TRBJ2-2; D uncertain. This CDR3 is 15 amino acids long. Trimming removed 4 bases from V and 1 base from J, with 10 bases in between. From germline, CDR1 is MNHEY and CDR2 SMNVEV (reference sequence). The CDR3 region has the DNA TGTGCCAGCAGTTCCCTTGGTGGGAACACCGGGGAGCTGTTTTTT. Translating it yields CASSSLGGNTGELFF.

The chain links TRBV7-9 to TRBJ2-1; no definite D call. Trimming took 3 bases from V and 7 from J, leaving 16 bases between them. CDR1 SEHNR and CDR2 FQNEAQ come from the germline V gene (reference sequence). The CDR3 length is 15 residues. In DNA form, the CDR3 reads TGTGCCAGCAGCTTTGGACGGCTAATGAGGAATGAGCAGTTCTTC. Protein sequence: CASSFGRLMRNEQFF. Full variable domain (outside the CDR3, taken from reference TRBV7-9 and TRBJ2-1): DTGVSQNPRHKITKRGQNVTFRCDPISEHNRLYWYRQTLGQGPEFLTYFQNEAQLEKSRLLSDRFSAERPKGSFSTLEIQRTEQGDSAMYLCASSFGRLMRNEQFFGPGTRLTVL.

This clonotype was found a few times. CDR3 loop: CTRTGGSTDTQYF. Here the CDR3 DNA reads TGCACTAGGACGGGAGGGAGCACAGATACGCAGTATTTT. The V and J genes are TRBV20-1 and TRBJ2-3; 8 bases map to TRBD2. Germline CDR1 DFQATT, CDR2 SNEGSKA (reference sequence). The CDR3 consists of 13 residues.

This clonotype has a count of ten or more. J is TRBJ2-2 and V is TRBV24-1; D is possibly TRBD1 (5 bases). The CDR3 is 12 residues long. Germline assignment: CDR1 KGHDR and CDR2 SFDVKD. Trimming removed 4 bases at V and 6 bases at J, with 5 bases between. The CDR3 bases are TGTGCCACCAGTGACAGGGCCGGGGAGCTGTTTTTT. This translates into CATSDRAGELFF.